The clone carrying this T cell receptor beta chain was seen only once. This entry comes from a study of regulatory T cells in long-lasting Graves disease. Arm-PCR of CDR3 regions and iRepertoire HTBI primers were used to build TCR beta libraries. TCRdb redid the calling of the multiplex PCR reads with MiXCR, one entry per CDR3 protein. The top ten hold 9.5% to 15% of the sample, which has about 560,000 distinct CDR3 sequences, approximately 16% seen once. Time point defined: newly diagnosed GD, antithyroid drugs for less than 3 months. The authors made the TCR library using RNA they extracted from PBMCs. The V end lost 9 bases, the J end lost 0 bases, and 12 bases lay between the germline ends. This CDR3 spans 14 amino acids. Per the germline V gene, CDR1 is LNHDA and CDR2 is SQIVND (reference sequence). A further study also used this sample, focusing on T cells in Graves' hyperthyroidism and ophthalmopathy.

The sequence was collected from a man between 18 and 35 years old with Graves disease. The sequences come from peripheral blood mononuclear cells (PBMCs), collected at new diagnosis, from a patient treated with antithyroid drugs. This chain connects TRBV19 to TRBJ2-1; tentative D call: TRBD1 (6 bases). CDR3 nucleotides: TGTGCCAGCCTACAGGGACCCTCCTACAATGAGCAGTTCTTC. It codes for CASLQGPSYNEQFF.